This T cell receptor (beta chain) emerged from a study of T cell repertoires in cytomegalovirus infection. As for the study in general: Alongside well-studied HLA-B-restricted CMV epitopes, recently identified HLA-C-restricted CMV epitopes were also used. Indicated by public TCR beta signatures were CMV infection and matching HLA type. Study-level findings and limits: Summed frequency of public TCR beta families distinguished CMV carriers with the relevant HLA. HLA-C-restricted CMV clonotypes gave the most frequent clonotype in two of eight donors.

In regard to this clonotype: The antigen is undetermined.

Each CDR3 protein is one row after TCRdb ran MiXCR on the reads. This sample has some 480,000 distinct CDR3 sequences, with 33% found just once. The CDR3 loop spans 19 amino acids. Germline assignment: CDR1 SGHNT and CDR2 YYREEE (reference sequence). With 5 bases clipped from V and 6 bases from J, the junction kept 22 bases outside the gene matches. This receptor was taken from a human donor in good health (CMV status not recorded). Some clones in this sample may be carry-over from other donors' samples. The sequencing used cultured PBMCs, collected from culture after CMV antigen stimulation. This chain links TRBV5-4 with TRBJ2-1; 8 bases are a match to TRBD2. DNA for the CDR3: TGTGCCAGCAGTCACCAACTCGGGACTAGAAGAGGGTGGGGCAATGAGCAGTTCTTC. Its translation: CASSHQLGTRRGWGNEQFF. Based on the CDR3 plus reference TRBV5-4 and TRBJ2-1, the full variable domain is ETGVTQSPTHLIKTRGQQVTLRCSSQSGHNTVSWYQQALGQGPQFIFQYYREEENGRGNFPPRFSGLQFPNYSSELNVNALELDDSALYLCASSHQLGTRRGWGNEQFFGPGTRLTVL.